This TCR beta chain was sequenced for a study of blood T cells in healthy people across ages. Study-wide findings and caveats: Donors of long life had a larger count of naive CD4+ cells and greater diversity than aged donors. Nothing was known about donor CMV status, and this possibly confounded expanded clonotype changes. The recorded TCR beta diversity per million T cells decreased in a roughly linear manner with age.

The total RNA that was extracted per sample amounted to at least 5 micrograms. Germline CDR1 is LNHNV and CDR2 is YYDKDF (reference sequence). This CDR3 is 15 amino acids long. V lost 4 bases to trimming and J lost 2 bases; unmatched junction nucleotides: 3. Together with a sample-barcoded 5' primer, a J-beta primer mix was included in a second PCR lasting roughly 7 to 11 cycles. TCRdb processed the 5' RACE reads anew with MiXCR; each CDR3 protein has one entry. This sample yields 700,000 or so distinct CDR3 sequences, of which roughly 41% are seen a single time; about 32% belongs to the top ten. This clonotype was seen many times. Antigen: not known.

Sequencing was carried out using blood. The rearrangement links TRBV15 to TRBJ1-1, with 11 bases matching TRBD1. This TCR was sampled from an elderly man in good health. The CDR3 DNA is TGTGCCACCAGCACCGGACAGGGGGCAAACACTGAAGCTTTCTTT. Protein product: CATSTGQGANTEAFF. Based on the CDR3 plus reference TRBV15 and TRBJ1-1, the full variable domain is DAMVIQNPRYQVTQFGKPVTLSCSQTLNHNVMYWYQQKSSQAPKLLFHYYDKDFNNEADTPDNFQSRRPNTSFCFLDIRSPGLGDTAMYLCATSTGQGANTEAFFGQGTRLTVV.